The 18 T cell receptor beta chains presented below share a single source sample, sequenced in a study of cytomegalovirus exposure and HLA in healthy donors. The PCR made use of 60 Vbeta and 13 Jbeta primers. Clones were read by immunoSEQ multiplex PCR, and TCRdb kept only the in-frame ones, dropping some. The sample includes 100,000 to 150,000 clones, approximately 75% of them seen just once. Sequencing was carried out using PBMCs. The receptor source for this set is a man younger than 40 in good health and CMV-seronegative.

Written as DNA, the CDR3 is TGTGCCAGCAGCTTATTTGGGGGCATCTATAATTCACCCCTCCACTTT. Translation: CASSLFGGIYNSPLHF. This rearrangement joins TRBV7-9 to TRBJ1-6; tentatively, D is TRBD1 (6 bases). CDR1 and CDR2 from the germline V gene are SEHNR and FQNEAQ (reference sequence). V was cut by 2 bases and J by 3 bases, with 11 bases left in between. The CDR3 contains 16 residues.

J is TRBJ2-3 and V is TRBV19, with TRBD1 matching 12 bases. CDR3 length equals 18 residues. Per the germline V gene, CDR1 is LNHDA and CDR2 is SQIVND (reference sequence). After removal of 5 bases from V and 2 bases from J, the junction contained 11 bases not matched to a gene. The CDR3 is CASSPGTGGSWITDTQYF. DNA of the CDR3: TGTGCCAGTAGTCCCGGGACAGGGGGCAGTTGGATCACAGATACGCAGTATTTT.

This chain uses TRBV6-5 with TRBJ1-1; tentatively, D is TRBD1 (5 bases). Germline CDR1 reads MNHEY; CDR2 reads SVGAGI. CDR3 length equals 14 residues. V dropped 8 bases and J dropped 1 base, with 14 bases sitting between them. The CDR3 DNA reads TGTGCCAGCCCGGGGGGTTGGTCGAACACTGAAGCTTTCTTT. This sequence encodes CASPGGWSNTEAFF.

The chain combines TRBV19 with TRBJ2-5; maybe TRBD1 (5 bases). Trimming shortened V by 2 bases and J by 4 bases, and 11 bases separated the two germline ends. Per the germline V gene, CDR1 is LNHDA and CDR2 is SQIVND (reference sequence). This CDR3 is built from 14 residues. The CDR3 is CASSIKGIGETQYF. The CDR3 DNA reads TGTGCCAGTAGTATAAAGGGGATCGGAGAGACCCAGTACTTC.

This clone showed up just a few times. The chain recombines TRBV4-2 with TRBJ1-1; the D gene is possibly TRBD1 (5 bases). Trimming took 0 bases from V and 5 from J, leaving 13 bases between them. This CDR3 has 15 residues. Germline V gene data show CDR1 as LGHNA and CDR2 as YNFKEQ. CDR3 protein: CASSQDYGGVTEAFF. The CDR3 nucleotides are TGTGCCAGCAGCCAAGACTACGGAGGGGTAACTGAAGCTTTCTTT.

This clone has only one observation. The V call is TRBV29-1, the J call TRBJ1-1; 7 bases map to TRBD1. The V segment lost 7 bases and the J segment 10 bases; nucleotides outside the gene matches: 12. Germline CDR1 and CDR2: SQVTM and ANQGSEA. The CDR3 sequence is 12 residues long. The chain's CDR3 is CSGFGLKGAAFF. The CDR3 DNA sequence: TGCAGCGGATTCGGTCTCAAGGGGGCAGCTTTCTTT.

This clone was observed a few times. The V call is TRBV28, the J call TRBJ1-3; D is unresolved. The CDR3 contains 14 residues. The V gene lost 5 bases and the J gene lost 0 bases, with 8 bases spanning the gap. Germline V gene lookup returns CDR1 MDHEN and CDR2 SYDVKM. CDR3: CASSARSSGNTIYF. CDR3 DNA sequence: TGTGCCAGCAGTGCAAGGAGCTCTGGAAACACCATATATTTT.

The chain uses TRBV2 and TRBJ2-3; TRBD2 agrees at 8 bases. This CDR3 has 15 amino acids. Germline CDR1 is SNHLY and CDR2 is FYNNEI. Unmatched junction bases numbered 7, after V lost 3 bases and J lost 5 bases. CDR3 protein: CASSELAGGQDTQYF. The DNA of the CDR3 is TGTGCCAGCAGTGAGCTGGCGGGGGGCCAAGATACGCAGTATTTT.

This sequence joins TRBV7-9 and TRBJ1-1; 10 bases match TRBD1. The V segment lost 1 base and the J segment 0 bases; nucleotides outside the gene matches: 5. This CDR3 spans 17 amino acids. Per the germline V gene, CDR1 is SEHNR and CDR2 is FQNEAQ (reference sequence). For the CDR3, the DNA is TGTGCCAGCAGCTTAGGAGGGACAGGGGATTTGAACACTGAAGCTTTCTTT. Its protein is CASSLGGTGDLNTEAFF.

The V call is TRBV9, the J call TRBJ1-2; D might be TRBD1 (6 bases). The germline CDR1 and CDR2 sequences are SGDLS and YYNGEE. The CDR3 consists of 15 residues. The germline V and J ends were trimmed by 3 bases and 3 bases, with 15 bases remaining between them. CDR3 sequence (DNA): TGTGCCAGCAGCGAAGGGGACACGTATGACTATGGCTACACCTTC. Its translation is CASSEGDTYDYGYTF.

The V gene is TRBV6-5, the J gene TRBJ2-7, with D hard to call. This CDR3 has 13 amino acids. Germline V gene sequence: CDR1 MNHEY, CDR2 SVGAGI. Trimming took off 4 bases at V and 4 bases at J, with 11 bases between the two ends. The CDR3, as DNA: TGTGCCAGCAGTTCCTCAGACATGTACGAGCAGTACTTC. It codes for CASSSSDMYEQYF.

This clone was seen only once. The CDR3 sequence: CASSILVRNEQFF. CDR3 nucleotides: TGTGCCAGTAGTATCCTAGTGCGCAATGAGCAGTTCTTC. The chain carries TRBV19 and TRBJ2-1; D unclear. Per germline, CDR1 LNHDA and CDR2 SQIVND (reference sequence). This CDR3 is 13 amino acids long. Trimming removed 3 bases at V and 6 bases at J, with 9 bases between. Full variable domain (remainder filled in from reference TRBV19 and TRBJ2-1): DGGITQSPKYLFRKEGQNVTLSCEQNLNHDAMYWYRQDPGQGLRLIYYSQIVNDFQKGDIAEGYSVSREKKESFPLTVTSAQKNPTAFYLCASSILVRNEQFFGPGTRLTVL.

The chain recombines TRBV10-1 with TRBJ1-1, with 10 bases aligning to TRBD1. The trim removed 6 bases at V and 4 bases at J, leaving 5 bases unmatched. The CDR3 covers 14 residues. CDR1 WNHNN and CDR2 SYGVQD come from the germline V gene (reference sequence). The CDR3: CASREGQGSTEAFF. The CDR3 nucleotides read TGCGCCAGCAGAGAGGGACAGGGGAGCACTGAAGCTTTCTTT.

The chain employs TRBV11-2 and TRBJ2-3; D gene uncertain. Germline CDR1 and CDR2: SGHAT and FQNNGV. This CDR3 is 15 amino acids long. V shed 2 bases and J shed 1 base, with 10 bases lying between them. The CDR3 region has the DNA TGTGCCAGCAGCTTATTACATTCGCGCACAGATACGCAGTATTTT. Encoded protein: CASSLLHSRTDTQYF.

V gene TRBV6-1 combines with J gene TRBJ2-1; 13 bases align to TRBD2. This CDR3 has 15 amino acids. Germline lookup yields CDR1 MNHNS and CDR2 SASEGT. Trimming removed 4 bases from V and 6 bases from J; junction bases left unmatched: 3. This chain's CDR3 is CASSGTSGGANEQFF. As DNA, the CDR3 is TGTGCCAGCAGTGGTACTAGCGGGGGGGCCAATGAGCAGTTCTTC.

The chain carries TRBV11-2 and TRBJ2-2, with TRBD1 as a possible D gene (7 bases). Looked up from germline, CDR1 is SGHAT and CDR2 is FQNNGV. V lost 5 bases and J 7 bases, leaving 17 bases between the germline ends. The CDR3 has 15 amino acids. CDR3 protein: CASSRAGGFGGELFF. Written as DNA, the CDR3 is TGTGCCAGCAGCCGAGCAGGGGGGTTCGGCGGGGAGCTGTTTTTT.

This chain joins TRBV10-3 and TRBJ2-3; perhaps TRBD2 as D (6 bases). V dropped 6 bases and J dropped 3 bases, with 13 bases sitting between them. Germline V gives CDR1 ENHRY, CDR2 SYGVKD. The length of the CDR3 is 14 residues. CDR3 DNA: TGTGCCATCAGAACGACTAGAGATACAGATACGCAGTATTTT. The encoded protein is CAIRTTRDTDTQYF.

This clone occurred a few times. The chain carries TRBV7-2 and TRBJ1-5; 8 positions match TRBD1. Trimming took 6 bases from V and 3 from J; bases not matched to a gene: 4. The CDR3 length is 14 residues. Germline assignment: CDR1 SGHTA and CDR2 FQGNSA. The CDR3 DNA reads as TGTGCCAGCAGGAGGACAGGGTCCAATCAGCCCCAGCATTTT. Protein: CASRRTGSNQPQHF.